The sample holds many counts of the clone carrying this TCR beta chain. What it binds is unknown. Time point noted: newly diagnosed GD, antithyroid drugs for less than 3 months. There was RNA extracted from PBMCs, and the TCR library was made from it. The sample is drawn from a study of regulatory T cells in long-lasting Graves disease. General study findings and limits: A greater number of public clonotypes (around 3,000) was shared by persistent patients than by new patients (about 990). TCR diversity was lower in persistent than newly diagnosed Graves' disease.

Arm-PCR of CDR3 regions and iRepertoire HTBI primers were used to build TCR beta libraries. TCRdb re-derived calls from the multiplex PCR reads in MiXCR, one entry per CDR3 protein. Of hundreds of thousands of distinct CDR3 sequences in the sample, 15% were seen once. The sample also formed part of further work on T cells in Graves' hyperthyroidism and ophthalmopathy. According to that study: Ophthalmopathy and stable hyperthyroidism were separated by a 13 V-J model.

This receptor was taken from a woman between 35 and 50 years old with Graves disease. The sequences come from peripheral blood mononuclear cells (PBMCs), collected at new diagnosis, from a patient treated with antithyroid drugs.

CDR3 nucleotides: TGTGCCAGCAAAGAGGCTAGCACAGATACGCAGTATTTT. Its translation is CASKEASTDTQYF. V usage is TRBV2 and J usage is TRBJ2-3; D call uncertain. CDR1 SNHLY and CDR2 FYNNEI come from the germline V gene. Deletions cut 7 bases from V and 0 bases from J, with 8 bases between. The CDR3 extends over 13 amino acids.